These T cell receptor beta chains were read from a single sample in a study of shared clonotypes between healthy human individuals. Method: immunoSEQ multiplex PCR; TCRdb's copy keeps in-frame clones and lacks some. This table has about 2.1 million clones, under 95% appearing once. Sequences were obtained from naive CD8+ T cells from PBMCs. Every receptor here comes from a man aged 18 to 29 in good health. Some clones in this sample may be carry-over from other donors' samples. The CDR3 runs from the conserved cysteine through the conserved F or W. D genes are given only for firm matches. The size field is filled for only some rows; it gives once, few, many or a size class.

D	V	J	length	size	DNA	CDR3
.	TRBV6-1	TRBJ2-3	15	.	TGTGCCAGCAGTCCCATCTCGGGGGGCAGGGATACGCAGTATTTT	CASSPISGGRDTQYF
.	TRBV27	TRBJ2-2	17	.	TGTGCCAGCAGTTTACAGACAGCCTCAGCGAACACCGGGGAGCTGTTTTTT	CASSLQTASANTGELFF
.	TRBV7-9	TRBJ2-7	15	.	TGTGCCAGCAGCTACCGGGACGGAAGCTCCTACGAGCAGTACTTC	CASSYRDGSSYEQYF
.	TRBV6-5	TRBJ2-2	16	.	TGTGCCAGCAGTTACTCTCTCACAGTTAACACCGGGGAGCTGTTTTTT	CASSYSLTVNTGELFF
.	TRBV7-9	TRBJ2-7	13	.	TGTGCCAGCAGCTTACGTGGGGTGAGCGAGCAGTACTTC	CASSLRGVSEQYF
.	TRBV27	TRBJ2-3	14	.	TGTGCCAGCAGTTTACAGGGACGAAGAGATACGCAGTATTTT	CASSLQGRRDTQYF
.	TRBV7-3	TRBJ2-1	13	.	TGTGCCAGCAGCTCAACAGGGTACAATGAGCAGTTCTTC	CASSSTGYNEQFF
.	TRBV11-1	TRBJ2-7	13	.	TGTGCCAGCAGCTTAGACGGTCCCTACGAGCAGTACTTC	CASSLDGPYEQYF
.	TRBV9	TRBJ2-1	15	once	TGTGCCAGCAGCGTAGAGGGGTTCTCCTACAATGAGCAGTTCTTC	CASSVEGFSYNEQFF
TRBD2	TRBV13	TRBJ2-1	17	.	TGTGCCAGCAGCCTAACCCCCGGGACTAGCGGGAGGGATGAGCAGTTCTTC	CASSLTPGTSGRDEQFF
TRBD1	TRBV6-5	TRBJ1-1	11	few	TGTGCCACCTTCAGGGGGTCTGAAGCTTTCTTT	CATFRGSEAFF
TRBD1	TRBV28	TRBJ2-7	14	.	TGTGCCAGCAAGGACAGGGGCCGCTCCTACGAGCAGTACTTC	CASKDRGRSYEQYF
.	TRBV19	TRBJ1-4	14	.	TGTGCCAGTAGTCGGGTATGGACTAATGAAAAACTGTTTTTT	CASSRVWTNEKLFF
TRBD1	TRBV12-5	TRBJ1-1	13	once	TGTGCTAGTGGCTTGACAGGGAGCACTGAAGCTTTCTTT	CASGLTGSTEAFF
TRBD1	TRBV6-1	TRBJ1-2	14	.	TGTGCCAGCAGTGAATGGGCAGGGGGCTATGGCTACACCTTC	CASSEWAGGYGYTF
.	TRBV5-3	TRBJ2-7	13	.	TGTGCCAGCAGTTCGGACGGGATCTACGAGCAGTACTTC	CASSSDGIYEQYF
.	TRBV9	TRBJ2-7	16	.	TGTGCCAGCAGCGTAAATGGAGTGGGGGATTCCTACGAGCAGTACTTC	CASSVNGVGDSYEQYF
.	TRBV7-9	TRBJ1-1	15	once	TGTGCCAGCAGCTTAGCGTCAGGGCCCCGGACTGAAGCTTTCTTT	CASSLASGPRTEAFF